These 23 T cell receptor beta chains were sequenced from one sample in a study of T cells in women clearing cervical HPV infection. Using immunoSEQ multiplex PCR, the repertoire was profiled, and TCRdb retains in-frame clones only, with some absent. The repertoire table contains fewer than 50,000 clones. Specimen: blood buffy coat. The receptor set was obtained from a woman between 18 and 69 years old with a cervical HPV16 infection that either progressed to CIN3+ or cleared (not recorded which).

CDR3: CASSHSTGSSYEQYF. The CDR3 DNA, read in part, is TGTGCCAGCAGTCATTCGACTGGAAGCTCCTACGAG. The chain recombines TRBV12-3 or TRBV12-4 with TRBJ2-7; no reliable D call. The CDR3 extends 3 residues past the end of the read, so its final part is completed from the germline J gene. The CDR3 length is 15 residues. The V end was cut by 5 bases, the J end by 0 bases, with 14 bases between.

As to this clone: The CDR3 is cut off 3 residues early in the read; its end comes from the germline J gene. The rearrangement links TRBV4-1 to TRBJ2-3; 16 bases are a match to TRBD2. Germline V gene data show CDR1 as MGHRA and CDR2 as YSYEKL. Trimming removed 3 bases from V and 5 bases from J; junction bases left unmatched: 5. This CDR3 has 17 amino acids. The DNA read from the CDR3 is TGCGCCAGCAGCCACGGGACTAGCGGGGGGGCTGTAGATACG. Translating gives CASSHGTSGGAVDT. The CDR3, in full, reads CASSHGTSGGAVDTQYF.

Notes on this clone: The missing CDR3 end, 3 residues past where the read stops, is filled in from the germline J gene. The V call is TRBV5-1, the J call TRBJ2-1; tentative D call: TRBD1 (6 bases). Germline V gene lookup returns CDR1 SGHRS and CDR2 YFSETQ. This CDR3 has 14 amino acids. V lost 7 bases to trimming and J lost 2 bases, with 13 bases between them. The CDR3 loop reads CASGKQGPYNEQFF. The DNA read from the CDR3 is TGCGCCAGCGGCAAACAGGGCCCCTACAATGAG.

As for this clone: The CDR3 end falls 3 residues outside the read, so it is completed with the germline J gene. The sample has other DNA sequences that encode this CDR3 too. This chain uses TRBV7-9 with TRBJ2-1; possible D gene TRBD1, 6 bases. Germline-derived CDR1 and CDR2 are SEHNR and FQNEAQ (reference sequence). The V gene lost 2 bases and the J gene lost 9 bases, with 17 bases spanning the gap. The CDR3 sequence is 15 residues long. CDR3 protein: CASSLIGNRDTEQFF. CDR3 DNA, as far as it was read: TGTGCCAGCAGCTTAATCGGGAACAGGGATACTGAG.

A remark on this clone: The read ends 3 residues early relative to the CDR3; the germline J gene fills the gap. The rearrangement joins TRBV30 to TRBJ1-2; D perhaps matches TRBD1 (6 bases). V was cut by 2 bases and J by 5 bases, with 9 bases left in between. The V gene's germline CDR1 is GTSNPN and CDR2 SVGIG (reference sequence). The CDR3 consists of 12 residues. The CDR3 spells CAWSPGQYGYTF. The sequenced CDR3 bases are TGTGCCTGGAGTCCAGGACAGTATGGC.

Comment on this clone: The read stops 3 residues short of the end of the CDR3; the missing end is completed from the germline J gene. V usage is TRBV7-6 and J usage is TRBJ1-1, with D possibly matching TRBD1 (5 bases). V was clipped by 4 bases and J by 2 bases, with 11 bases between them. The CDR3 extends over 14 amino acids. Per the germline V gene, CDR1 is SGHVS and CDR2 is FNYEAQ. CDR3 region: CASSWGGINTEAFF. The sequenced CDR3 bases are TGTGCCAGCAGCTGGGGCGGAATCAACACTGAA.

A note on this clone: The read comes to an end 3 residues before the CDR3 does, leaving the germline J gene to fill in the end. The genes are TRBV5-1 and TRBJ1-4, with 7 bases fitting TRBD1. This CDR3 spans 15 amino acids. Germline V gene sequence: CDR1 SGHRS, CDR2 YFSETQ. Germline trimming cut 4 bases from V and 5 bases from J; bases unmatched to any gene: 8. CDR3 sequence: CASSERQGGNEKLFF. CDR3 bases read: TGCGCCAGCAGCGAACGACAGGGTGGGAATGAAAAA.

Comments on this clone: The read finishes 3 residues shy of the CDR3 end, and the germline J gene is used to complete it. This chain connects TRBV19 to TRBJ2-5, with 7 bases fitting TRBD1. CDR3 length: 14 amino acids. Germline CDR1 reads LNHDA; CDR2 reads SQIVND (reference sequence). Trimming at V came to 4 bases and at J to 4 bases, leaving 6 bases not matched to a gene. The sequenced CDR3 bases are TGTGCCAGTAGTACAGGGGGAAAAGGAGAGACC. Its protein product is CASSTGGKGET. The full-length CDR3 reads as CASSTGGKGETQYF.

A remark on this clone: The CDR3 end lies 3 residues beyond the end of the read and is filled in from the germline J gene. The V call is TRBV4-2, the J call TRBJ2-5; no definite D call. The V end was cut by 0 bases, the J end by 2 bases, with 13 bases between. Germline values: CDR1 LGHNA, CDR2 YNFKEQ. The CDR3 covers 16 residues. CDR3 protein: CASSQDLWARQETQYF. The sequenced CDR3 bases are TGTGCCAGCAGCCAAGATCTTTGGGCAAGACAAGAGACC.

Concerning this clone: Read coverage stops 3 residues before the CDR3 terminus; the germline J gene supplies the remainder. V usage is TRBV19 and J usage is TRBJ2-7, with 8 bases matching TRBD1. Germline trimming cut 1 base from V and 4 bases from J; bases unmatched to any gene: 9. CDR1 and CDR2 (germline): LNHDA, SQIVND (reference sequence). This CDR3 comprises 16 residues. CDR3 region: CASSIAPRQGYYEQYF. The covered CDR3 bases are TGTGCCAGTAGTATAGCCCCTCGACAGGGGTATTACGAG.

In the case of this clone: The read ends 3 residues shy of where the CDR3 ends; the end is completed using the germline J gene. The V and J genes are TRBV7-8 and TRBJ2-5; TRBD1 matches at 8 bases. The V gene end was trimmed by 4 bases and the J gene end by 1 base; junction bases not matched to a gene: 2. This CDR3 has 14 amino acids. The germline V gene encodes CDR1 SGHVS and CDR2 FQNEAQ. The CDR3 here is CASSSGTGQETQYF. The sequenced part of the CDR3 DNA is TGTGCCAGCAGCTCAGGGACAGGCCAAGAGACC.

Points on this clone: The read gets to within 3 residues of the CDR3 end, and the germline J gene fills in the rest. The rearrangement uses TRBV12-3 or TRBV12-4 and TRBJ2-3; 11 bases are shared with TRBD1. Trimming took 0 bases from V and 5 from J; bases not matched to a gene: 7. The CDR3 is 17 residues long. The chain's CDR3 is CASSLALGQGARDTQYF. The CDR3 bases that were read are TGTGCCAGCAGTTTAGCGCTAGGACAGGGGGCAAGAGATACG.

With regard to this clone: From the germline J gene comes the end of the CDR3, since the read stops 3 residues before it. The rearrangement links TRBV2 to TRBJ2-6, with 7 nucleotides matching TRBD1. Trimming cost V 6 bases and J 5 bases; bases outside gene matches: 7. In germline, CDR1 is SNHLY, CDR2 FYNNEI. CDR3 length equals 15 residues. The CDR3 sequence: CASSRDSRRANVLTF. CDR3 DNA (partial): TGTGCCAGCAGCAGGGACAGTCGAAGGGCCAACGTC.

CDR3 loop: CASSLAGGGAQETQYF. The sequenced part of the CDR3 DNA is TGCGCCAGCAGCTTGGCCGGCGGGGGGGCCCAAGAGACC. V and J are TRBV5-1 and TRBJ2-5, with 9 bases fitting TRBD2. The read stops 3 residues short of the end of the CDR3; the missing end is completed from the germline J gene. Trimming removed 0 bases from V and 1 base from J; junction bases left unmatched: 4. The CDR3 consists of 16 residues. Germline CDR1 SGHRS, CDR2 YFSETQ.

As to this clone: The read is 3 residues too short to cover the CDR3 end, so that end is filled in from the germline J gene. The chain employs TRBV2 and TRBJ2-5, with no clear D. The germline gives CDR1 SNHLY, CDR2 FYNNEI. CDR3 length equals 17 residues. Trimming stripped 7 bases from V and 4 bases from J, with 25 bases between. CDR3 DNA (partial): TGTGCCAGCACTCCGAGCGATCTAGGTGCTCTGGCAGAGACC. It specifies CASTPSDLGALAET. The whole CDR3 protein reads CASTPSDLGALAETQYF. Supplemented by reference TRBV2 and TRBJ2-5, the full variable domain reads EPEVTQTPSHQVTQMGQEVILRCVPISNHLYFYWYRQILGQKVEFLVSFYNNEISEKSEIFDDQFSVERPDGSNFTLKIRSTKLEDSAMYFCASTPSDLGALAETQYFGPGTRLLVL.

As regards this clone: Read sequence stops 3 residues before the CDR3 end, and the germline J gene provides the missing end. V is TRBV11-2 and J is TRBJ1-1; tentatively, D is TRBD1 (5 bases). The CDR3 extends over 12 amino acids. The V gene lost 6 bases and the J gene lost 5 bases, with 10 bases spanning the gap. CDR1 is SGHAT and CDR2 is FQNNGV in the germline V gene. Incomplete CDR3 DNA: TGTGCCAGCAGTCTGAGGGGTACTGAA. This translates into CASSLRGTE. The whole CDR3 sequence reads CASSLRGTEAFF.

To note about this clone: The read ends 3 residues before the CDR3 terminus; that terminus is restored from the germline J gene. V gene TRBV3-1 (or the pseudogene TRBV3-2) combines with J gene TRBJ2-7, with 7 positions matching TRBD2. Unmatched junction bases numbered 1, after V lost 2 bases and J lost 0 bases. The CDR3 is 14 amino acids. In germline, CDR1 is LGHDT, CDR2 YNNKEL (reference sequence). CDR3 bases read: TGTGCCAGCAGCCAAAGGGACTACTCCTACGAG. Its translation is CASSQRDYSYE. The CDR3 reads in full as CASSQRDYSYEQYF.

The part of the CDR3 DNA that was read is TGTGCCACCAGTGATTCTGCGGGAGGGCCGAGCACAGATACG. Amino acids: CATSDSAGGPSTDT. The whole CDR3 reads CATSDSAGGPSTDTQYF. The chain joins TRBV24-1 to TRBJ2-3; the match to TRBD2 covers 9 bases. The CDR3 end falls 3 residues outside the read, so it is completed with the germline J gene. The CDR3 is 17 residues long. The V gene's germline CDR1 is KGHDR and CDR2 SFDVKD. J was trimmed by 0 bases and V by 2 bases; bases with no gene match: 5.

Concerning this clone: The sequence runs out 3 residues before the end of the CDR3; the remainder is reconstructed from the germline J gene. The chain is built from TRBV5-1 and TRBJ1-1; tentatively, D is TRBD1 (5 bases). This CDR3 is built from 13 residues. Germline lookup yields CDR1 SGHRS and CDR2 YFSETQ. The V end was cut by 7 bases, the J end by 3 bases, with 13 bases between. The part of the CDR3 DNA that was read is TGCGCCAGCGGAGCCGGACAACACACTGAA. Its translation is CASGAGQHTE. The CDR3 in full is CASGAGQHTEAFF.

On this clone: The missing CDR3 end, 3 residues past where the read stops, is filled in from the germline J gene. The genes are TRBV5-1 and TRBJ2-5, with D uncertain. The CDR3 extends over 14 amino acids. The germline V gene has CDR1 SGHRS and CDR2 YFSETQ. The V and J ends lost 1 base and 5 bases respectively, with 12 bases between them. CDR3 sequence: CASSLFSVGETQYF. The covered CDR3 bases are TGCGCCAGCAGCTTGTTCAGCGTTGGGGAGACC.

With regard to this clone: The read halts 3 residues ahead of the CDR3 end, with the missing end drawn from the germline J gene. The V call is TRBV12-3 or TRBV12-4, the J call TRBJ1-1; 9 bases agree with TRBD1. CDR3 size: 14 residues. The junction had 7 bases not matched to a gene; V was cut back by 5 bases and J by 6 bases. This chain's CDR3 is CASSPGTGMSEAFF. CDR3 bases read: TGTGCCAGCAGTCCCGGGACAGGGATGTCTGAA.

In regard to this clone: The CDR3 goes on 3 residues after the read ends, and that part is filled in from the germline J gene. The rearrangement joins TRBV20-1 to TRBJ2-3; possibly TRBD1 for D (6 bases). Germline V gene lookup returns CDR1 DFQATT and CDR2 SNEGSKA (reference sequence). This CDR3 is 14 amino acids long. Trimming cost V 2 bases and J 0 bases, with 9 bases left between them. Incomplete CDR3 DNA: TGCAGTGCTAGATCAGGGGTGAGCACAGATACG. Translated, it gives CSARSGVSTDT. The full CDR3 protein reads CSARSGVSTDTQYF.

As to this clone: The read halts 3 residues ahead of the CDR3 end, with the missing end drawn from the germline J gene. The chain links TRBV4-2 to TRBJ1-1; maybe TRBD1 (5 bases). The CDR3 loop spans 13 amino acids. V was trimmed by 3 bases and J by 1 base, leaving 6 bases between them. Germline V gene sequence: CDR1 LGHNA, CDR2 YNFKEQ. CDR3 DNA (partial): TGTGCCAGCAGCCAGACAGAGAACACTGAA. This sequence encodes CASSQTENTE. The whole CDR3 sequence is CASSQTENTEAFF.